The 15 T cell receptor beta chains presented below share a single source sample, sequenced in a study of blood T cell repertoires in COVID-19. The assay was immunoSEQ multiplex PCR, and TCRdb's table has in-frame clones only and misses some. Of 50,000 to 65,000 clones in the sample, around 90% were seen once. The sequencing sample was made of peripheral blood. The receptors were sampled from a human donor in a cohort sampled during active COVID-19.

The rearrangement joins TRBV7-2 to TRBJ2-1; 13 bases map to TRBD2. V was clipped by 0 bases and J by 8 bases; unmatched bases: 4. The CDR3 covers 16 residues. Germline V gene data show CDR1 as SGHTA and CDR2 as FQGNSA. As DNA, the CDR3 is TGTGCCAGCAGCTTAGCAGGGACTAGCGGGATCTATGAGCAGTTCTTC. Translating gives CASSLAGTSGIYEQFF.

This clone was picked up a small number of times. The V and J genes are TRBV4-1 and TRBJ1-5, with D maybe TRBD1 (5 bases). This CDR3 contains 13 residues. V was pared by 5 bases and J by 4 bases, with 9 bases between. Germline V lookup: CDR1 MGHRA, CDR2 YSYEKL. The chain's CDR3 is CASSDRRNQPQHF. The CDR3, as DNA: TGCGCCAGCAGCGACAGAAGAAATCAGCCCCAGCATTTT.

The chain uses TRBV3-1 (or the pseudogene TRBV3-2) and TRBJ2-3; 8 bases are shared with TRBD2. The CDR3 is made up of 12 amino acids. Germline V gives CDR1 LGHDT, CDR2 YNNKEL (reference sequence). V lost 4 bases to trimming and J lost 11 bases; unmatched junction nucleotides: 5. CDR3: CASSPGAGGQYF. The CDR3 bases are TGTGCCAGCAGCCCTGGGGCGGGGGGGCAGTATTTT.

The chain has TRBV15 and TRBJ2-7, with 7 bases lining up with TRBD1. Germline V lookup: CDR1 LNHNV, CDR2 YYDKDF (reference sequence). V was clipped by 2 bases and J by 3 bases; unmatched bases: 7. The CDR3 has 15 residues. The CDR3 here is CATSRPQGQSYEQYF. The CDR3 nucleotides are TGTGCCACCAGCAGACCCCAGGGACAGAGCTACGAGCAGTACTTC.

The chain has TRBV7-9 and TRBJ2-3; D is perhaps TRBD2 (5 bases). There are 14 residues in the CDR3. The V gene lost 5 bases and the J gene lost 6 bases, with 15 bases spanning the gap. Germline loops: CDR1 SEHNR, CDR2 FQNEAQ (reference sequence). The chain's CDR3 is CASSPGLGSDTQYF. In DNA form, the CDR3 reads TGTGCCAGCAGCCCGGGGTTGGGGAGCGATACGCAGTATTTT.

V and J are TRBV28 and TRBJ1-6; 8 bases map to TRBD1. V was pared by 6 bases and J by 9 bases, with 7 bases of the junction left unmatched. The CDR3 covers 14 residues. The germline V gene encodes CDR1 MDHEN and CDR2 SYDVKM. The CDR3 loop is CASSVTGVSSPLHF. In nucleotides, the CDR3 is TGTGCCAGCAGCGTGACAGGGGTTAGTTCACCCCTCCACTTT.

The rearrangement joins TRBV6-5 to TRBJ2-1; D gene uncertain. V lost 2 bases and J lost 6, with 11 bases in between. CDR3 length equals 14 residues. Per the germline V gene, CDR1 is MNHEY and CDR2 is SVGAGI. CDR3 sequence reads: CASSYPPIVNEQFF. The CDR3 DNA follows: TGTGCCAGCAGTTACCCCCCTATAGTCAATGAGCAGTTCTTC.

The chain employs TRBV14 and TRBJ1-6; possibly TRBD1 for D (6 bases). The CDR3 covers 16 residues. Germline CDR1 reads SGHDN; CDR2 reads FVKESK. The V and J ends lost 1 base and 10 bases respectively, with 17 bases between them. In DNA, the CDR3 is TGTGCCAGCAGCCAAGGGGGGACATTTCGAGGATCACCCCTCCACTTT. This sequence encodes CASSQGGTFRGSPLHF.

V usage is TRBV9 and J usage is TRBJ2-1, with D unresolved. Germline V gene data show CDR1 as SGDLS and CDR2 as YYNGEE. The CDR3 is 13 residues long. V was trimmed by 2 bases and J by 4 bases, leaving 7 bases between them. CDR3 sequence reads: CASSVARYNEQFF. The CDR3 DNA follows: TGTGCCAGCAGCGTCGCGAGGTACAATGAGCAGTTCTTC.

This rearrangement joins TRBV30 to TRBJ2-5; TRBD2 agrees at 7 bases. The V gene end was trimmed by 3 bases and the J gene end by 5 bases; junction bases not matched to a gene: 6. In germline, CDR1 is GTSNPN, CDR2 SVGIG (reference sequence). The CDR3 is 13 residues long. The CDR3: CAWSGGSGETQYF. For the CDR3, the DNA is TGTGCCTGGAGCGGCGGGAGTGGGGAGACCCAGTACTTC.

The rearrangement joins TRBV7-2 to TRBJ2-7, with D perhaps matching TRBD2 (7 bases). This CDR3 is 17 amino acids long. The germline gives CDR1 SGHTA, CDR2 FQGNSA. V lost 5 bases to trimming and J lost 5 bases, with 25 bases between them. The CDR3: CASSPPVRRGPSDEQYF. CDR3 bases: TGTGCCAGCAGCCCTCCCGTTAGGCGGGGGCCATCGGACGAGCAGTACTTC.

This clone occurred once. V and J are TRBV28 and TRBJ2-1, with TRBD2 identical over 12 bases. The CDR3 runs 15 residues. In germline, CDR1 is MDHEN, CDR2 SYDVKM. V was pared by 6 bases and J by 10 bases, with 10 bases of the junction left unmatched. In DNA form, the CDR3 reads TGTGCCAGCAGCCCGACTAGCGGGAGATCTGGGGAGCAGTTCTTC. Translated, it gives CASSPTSGRSGEQFF.

This clone was picked up one time. The chain carries TRBV2 and TRBJ2-5, with 9 nucleotides matching TRBD2. Germline values: CDR1 SNHLY, CDR2 FYNNEI. The CDR3 contains 15 residues. J gave up 1 base and V 5 bases, and 5 bases lay outside the gene matches. CDR3 in amino acids: CASSLNSGSQETQYF. DNA of the CDR3: TGTGCCAGCAGTTTAAATAGCGGGAGCCAAGAGACCCAGTACTTC.

V and J are TRBV9 and TRBJ2-1, with 14 bases fitting TRBD2. The V gene end was trimmed by 4 bases and the J gene end by 0 bases; junction bases not matched to a gene: 6. The length of the CDR3 is 18 residues. The V gene's germline CDR1 is SGDLS and CDR2 YYNGEE. The CDR3 region is CASSLTSGGVHSYNEQFF. CDR3 nucleotide sequence: TGTGCCAGCAGCTTGACTAGCGGGGGGGTCCACTCCTACAATGAGCAGTTCTTC.

CDR3 amino acids: CASSLAVGLAPRSYEQYF. CDR3 in DNA: TGTGCCAGCAGCTTAGCGGTGGGACTAGCTCCCCGTTCCTACGAGCAGTACTTC. The chain recombines TRBV7-2 with TRBJ2-7; 9 bases agree with TRBD2. Losses at the gene ends were 0 bases for V and 1 base for J; bases not matched to a gene: 10. Looked up from germline, CDR1 is SGHTA and CDR2 is FQGNSA. The CDR3 covers 18 residues.